The TCR beta chain under discussion was sequenced for a study of cytomegalovirus exposure and HLA in healthy donors (dated by TCRdb to 2015 to 2018). At the level of the whole study: An earlier analysis of some 620 of the donors reported about 260 Gb of sequence data and 90 million to 120 million unique TCR beta sequences obtained from about 180 million T cells. An early release that covered about 600 HLA-typed donors contained 250 to 350 gigabases of sequencing data and tens of millions of unique TCR sequences. Among the approximately 400 genotyped donors, around 81% belonged to the genetic ancestry cluster associated with self-reported Caucasian donors. The study aimed to test whether signatures of past pathogen exposure could be identified by cataloging public T cell receptors. The T cell repertoires of 670 or so subjects were profiled by immunosequencing and related to cytomegalovirus serostatus. A separate validation cohort of 90 to 150 different subjects was used in addition to the roughly 700-subject first cohort. High-throughput TCR immunosequencing, statistical association of individual TCRs with disease status, and machine learning were combined to predict cytomegalovirus infection status. A later analysis re-examined previously published TCR beta repertoires from more than 600 donors and added high-resolution HLA genotyping to investigate patterns of TCR occurrence. In the later analysis, no new phenotypic data were used to find candidate immune exposures; instead, reliance was placed on TCR beta sequences and their occurrence across donors. An earlier analysis of 587 of the donors used high-throughput TCR beta sequencing to judge whether each TCR beta V gene segment behaved as functional or pseudogenic. Donor age, sex, ethnicity and CMV serostatus were compiled alongside the repertoire data. Genome-wide SNP genotypes for about three fifths of the roughly 670 donors were used in a later genetic analysis, which treated that subset as a discovery cohort. All discovery cohort repertoires had been generated on a single sequencing platform. HLA typing covered class I and class II loci at four-digit resolution. The number of donors typed differed by locus, with roughly 620-640 for A, B, C, DRB1 and DQB1, roughly 520 for DQA1, some 570 for DPA1, and some 470 for DPB1. Four to six DR-DQ haplotypes were handled as single units for association and clustering because linkage in the cohort was strong. Among 398 genotyped donors of the cohort, an average of around 220,000 unique TCR beta nucleotide sequences was sequenced per donor, of which approximately 19% were non-productive. Broader findings and caveats from the paper: Assigning TCR associations to individual alleles was difficult when HLA alleles, especially DR and DQ, strongly co-occurred. A cluster of highly shared sequence variants was judged likely to be a technical artifact of the sequencing pipeline. The cohort was sequenced for TCR beta chains only, and without alpha or paired-chain data the features that could be detected were limited. Specific HLA alleles were associated with about 17,000 TCR beta sequences at a false discovery rate of 0.05 in a later analysis. A later genetic analysis associated a missense DCLRE1C variant with V-gene and J-gene trimming of TCR beta chains, and an independent cohort replicated the association. HLA typing was unavailable for some donors at each locus, so association tests used only the typed subset. Presence/absence analyses assumed roughly uniform sequencing depth across donors, an assumption that may not hold. According to a later analysis, parvovirus B19, influenza, CMV and Epstein-Barr virus appeared linked to several top co-occurrence clusters. The study gave a list of 150 to 200 TCR beta chains associated with cytomegalovirus. In a later analysis, most CMV-associated TCR beta chains were found to appear HLA-restricted, with HLA associations seemingly driven largely by CMV exposure. In a later analysis, TCR association rates were found to vary across HLA loci, with the most associated TCRs seen for DRB1 alleles and the fewest for HLA-C alleles. A few of the identified cytomegalovirus-associated TCR beta chains were confirmed in vitro to be specific for cytomegalovirus antigens. In a later analysis, HLA-associated TCR beta chains showed more clonal expansion and lower generation probabilities than non-associated chains that were equally common. Some IMGT-functional V segments, including TRBV6-2 and TRBV6-3, could not be distinguished by the 87-base-pair reads and were therefore excluded. The authors suggested that the approach could potentially be extended to other disease states and immunological phenotypes. Linkage disequilibrium might explain the correlated functional status among segregating V segments, but an unknown experimental factor could not be excluded. In a later genetic analysis, fewer N-insertions in productive TCRs were reported among donors in an Asian-associated ancestry cluster than the approximately 630-donor mean. The classifier was reported to diagnose cytomegalovirus status with high specificity and sensitivity in both the original and validation cohorts. Because counts were too low, roughly 16 rarely observed V segments, including chromosome 9 orphons, were left out of the earlier analysis of roughly 600 of the donors. A further reported finding was that TCR beta sequences accurately predicted the HLA-A and HLA-B alleles for most subjects in the first cohort. CMV serostatus was the only immune exposure information available for the cohort. In an earlier analysis of about 540 of the donors, most TCR beta V segments were observed in productive rearrangements about 87% or about 30% of the time, broadly matching IMGT annotations. Most TCR sequences were seen in very few donors, while some public TCRs were found in many individuals.

As encoded in the germline V gene (reference sequence), CDR1 is LNHNV while CDR2 is YYDKDF. The germline V and J ends show losses of 2 bases and 0 bases respectively, and no gene match explains 12 bases of the junction. The CDR3 runs 19 residues from the cysteine to the phenylalanine. The retained sequence is limited to the CDR3, 57 bases, with the frame set at the first base. The cohort comprised approximately 700 healthy bone marrow donors. Cohort members were all nominally healthy when sampled, although unrecorded immune exposures were likely present. The donor was CMV seronegative and belonged to the group of 320 or so seronegative cohort members. Every donor gave a peripheral blood sample, and the peripheral blood mononuclear cells from that sample were used for TCR beta sequencing. Genomic DNA extraction from the blood cell samples was performed with the Qiagen DNeasy Blood Extraction Kit. Receptor libraries were prepared by the immunoSEQ multiplex PCR assay. For the multiplex PCR, a mixture combining 60 forward primers for TCR Vbeta segments and 13 reverse primers for TCR Jbeta segments was used. A multiplex PCR assay on genomic DNA amplified the CDR3 region of rearranged TCR beta genes. The Illumina HiSeq System was used to sequence the amplified TCR beta libraries as 87-base-pair reads. The paper's processing steps were these. In a later analysis, 80 million or so unique TCR beta chains were counted across the 500 to 850 repertoires, and around 11 million of these chains were shared by at least two donors. Raw reads were error-corrected and collapsed into unique sequences by a nearest-neighbor algorithm in which closely related sequences were merged to remove PCR and sequencing errors. CDR3 sequences were aligned to IMGT reference sequences to assign V, D and J gene segments. For a sequence to be retained, at least a six-nucleotide match to both a V gene segment and a J gene segment was required. A rearrangement counted as productive if the CDR3 had no stop codons and remained in frame with V and J, and every other rearrangement counted as non-productive. Following IMGT convention, CDR3 was defined as the stretch from the second conserved V-encoded cysteine up to the conserved J-encoded phenylalanine. In an earlier analysis of just under 600 of the donors, sequences lacking an unambiguous match to a single V gene segment were excluded. In an earlier analysis of roughly 600 of the donors, a V segment was called functional when productive rearrangements were above 56.7%, and segregating when the standard deviation between donors exceeded 5%. A statistical classification framework was built for diagnosing cytomegalovirus status from the catalog of TCR beta chain sequences. V and J gene assignment, in a later analysis, came from comparing TCR nucleotide sequences with IMGT/GENE-DB human TR gene sequences. In a later analysis, CDR3 sequences and most-parsimonious VDJ recombination scenarios were assigned using the TCRdist pipeline. In a later analysis, each TCR beta chain was defined by its CDR3 amino acid sequence together with its V-gene family, and reads lacking a unique V-gene family were excluded. A later analysis removed 600 or so highly shared, low-generation-probability nucleotide sequences to deal with suspected cross-contamination and a sequencing artifact. For each public chain, a later analysis derived a clonal expansion index from normalized ranks of inferred template counts within each repertoire. In a later analysis, generation probabilities were computed with a VDJ recombination model fitted to out-of-frame rearrangements, and the resulting probabilities were checked against IGoR. Hypergeometric tests were used in a later analysis to score TCR-TCR, TCR-HLA and TCR-CMV co-occurrence, with a repertoire-size bias correction applied to the TCR pairs. To estimate false discovery rates, a later analysis permuted the HLA or CMV assignments 20 times. In a later analysis, co-occurring TCRs were grouped using DBSCAN, and TCRdist sequence similarity was added for clustering within HLA-allele-positive subsets. For co-occurrence clustering, repertoires with fewer than 30,000 or more than 120,000 public chains were excluded, along with roughly five repertoires with anomalous nucleotide sharing. TCRdb re-hosts the immuneACCESS table, in-frame sequences only. Its copies lack some clones; in the studies checked, an unresolved V gene accounts for under half of them, and the cause for the rest is not known. That table furnishes V, J and clone size, whereas the DNA furnished D and trimming. In all, the sample holds around 150,000 clones, and roughly 84% of those were seen once. About 2.5% of the sample goes to the ten largest clones.

In this sample, this clone turned up once. Its antigen target is currently unknown. The record has no base qualities; no much larger clone is one base away. In the same sample, other DNA sequences code for this CDR3. This TCR was recovered from a boy aged 2 to 9 in good health and CMV-seronegative. The sample taken for sequencing was PBMCs. The V gene is TRBV15 and the J gene is TRBJ2-1, and 8 junctional nucleotides match TRBD2. The nucleotides read TGTGCCACCAGCAGATTGGCCGGGGCTAGCGGGTACTCCTACAATGAGCAGTTCTTC. It encodes CATSRLAGASGYSYNEQFF.